Detailed here is one T cell receptor beta chain. This entry comes from a study of shared clonotypes between healthy human individuals. Trimming removed 4 bases from V and 2 bases from J, with 15 bases in between. Germline CDR1 reads SQVTM; CDR2 reads ANQGSEA. CDR3 length: 14 amino acids. As defined, naive CD8 cells were CD45RO-negative and positively selected for CCR7, with terminally differentiated effector memory CD45RA+ cells excluded. Replicate PCRs run on sorted subsets employed approximately 0.2 ug DNA, tens of thousands of T cell genomes. Libraries were prepared by immunoSEQ multiplex PCR; TCRdb keeps only in-frame clonotypes and omits some of them. This repertoire shows 650,000 to 800,000 clones, 92% found once; its top ten account for 24%.

The chain joins TRBV29-1 to TRBJ2-7, with D tentatively TRBD1 (6 bases). The specimen was naive CD8+ T cells sorted from blood. This clonotype was obtained from a man aged 25-45 years in good health. This CDR3 reads CSVASAGAPYEQYF. CDR3 DNA: TGCAGCGTTGCCTCAGCAGGGGCGCCCTACGAGCAGTACTTC.